This T cell receptor (beta chain) was captured by sequencing in a study of shared clonotypes between healthy human individuals. The healthy adult donors were HIV-negative and reported no recent acute infections or vaccinations. This clone was counted a few times. Produced via immunoSEQ multiplex PCR; TCRdb's table is partial and in-frame only. The data hold about 2.4 million clones, with under 95% observed a single time. V shed 1 base and J 7 bases; nucleotides not matched to a gene: 7. The CDR3 is made up of 17 amino acids. Germline CDR1 is SGHTA and CDR2 is FQGNSA. The source material was naive CD4+ T cells from PBMCs. Subset of the sample: CD45RA+ positively selected. V usage is TRBV7-2 and J usage is TRBJ2-2; 12 positions match TRBD2. The sequence derives from a man aged 18 to 30 in good health. Some clones in this sample may be carry-over from other donors' samples. The DNA for the CDR3 is TGTGCCAGCAGCTTAGTTGGGCTAGCGGGAGGGGACGGGGAGCTGTTTTTT. This sequence encodes CASSLVGLAGGDGELFF.